Sequencing of this TCR beta chain was carried out in a study of blood T cell repertoires in COVID-19. At the level of the study: Sample material is recorded as cDNA or gDNA derived from T cells, B-cell-depleted T cells, or PBMCs.

Trimming left V 0 bases short and J 0 bases short, with 13 bases between. This CDR3 is 18 amino acids long. Germline V lookup: CDR1 KGHDR, CDR2 SFDVKD. Repertoires were generated with immunoSEQ multiplex PCR, while TCRdb's copy carries only in-frame clones and drops some. The sample has fewer than 150,000 clones, approximately 85% seen once; the top ten hold just under 3%. Source material: peripheral blood. The sequence came from a man in his fifties with acute or convalescent COVID-19. The chain combines TRBV24-1 with TRBJ2-2; a possible D gene is TRBD1 (6 bases). The CDR3 DNA reads as TGTGCCACCAGTGATTTGAACAGGGCCCCTTCGAACACCGGGGAGCTGTTTTTT. Translation gives CATSDLNRAPSNTGELFF.